In its sample, the clone carrying this TCR beta chain was seen a few times. RNA transcripts were the source from which TCR beta CDR3 regions were amplified. The library came from an HTBI-primed first-round RT-PCR and a second-round multiplex PCR. TCRdb itself ran the multiplex PCR reads through MiXCR, one entry per CDR3 protein. Here the sample spans around 520,000 distinct CDR3 sequences, about 35% being singletons. The data are from a study of Graves' ophthalmopathy and Graves' hyperthyroidism. V lost 7 bases and J lost 4, with 17 bases in between. The CDR3 sequence is 15 residues long. Germline V gene lookup returns CDR1 MNHEY and CDR2 SMNVEV (reference sequence).

The TCR originated in an adult man with Graves' hyperthyroidism. The chain is built from TRBV27 and TRBJ1-5; D is undetermined. Input material: peripheral blood or thyroid tissue (not recorded which). CDR3 DNA sequence: TGTGCCAGCACCGGAAAGGCCGGTCGAAATCAGCCCCAGCATTTT. This gives the protein CASTGKAGRNQPQHF.